This T cell receptor beta chain was recovered during a study of blood T cell repertoires in COVID-19. Study context: Samples taken during acute and convalescent COVID-19 were collected in the United States, Italy and Spain. Sample material is recorded as cDNA or gDNA derived from T cells, B-cell-depleted T cells, or PBMCs.

Study processing details: Estimated nucleated cell counts came from reference gene primer amplification. Clones were sequenced by immunoSEQ multiplex PCR, and TCRdb holds only the in-frame ones, with some missing. D and trimming come from the DNA, and the V and J calls and clone size come from that table. The sample comprises about 14,000 clones, roughly nine tenths of which are singletons, and around 16% rests with the top ten. This receptor was taken from a human donor with active COVID-19. The donor label of this sample is uncertain. Material for sequencing was peripheral blood.

The CDR3 DNA sequence: TGTGCCAGTAGCTGGGGCCCAACCGTAAGCAATCAGCCCCAGCATTTT. It translates to CASSWGPTVSNQPQHF. The rearrangement links TRBV19 to TRBJ1-5, with a possible D match to TRBD1 (5 bases). The CDR3 runs 16 residues. Germline loops: CDR1 LNHDA, CDR2 SQIVND (reference sequence). Trimming took off 6 bases at V and 1 base at J, with 16 bases between the two ends.